This T cell receptor beta chain stems from a study of cytomegalovirus exposure and HLA in healthy donors. Overall study results and limits: A later analysis found first-cohort TCR clusters tended to co-occur in the 120 validation repertoires.

CDR3 length: 14 residues. The V and J ends lost 4 bases and 2 bases, in that order; junction bases with no gene match: 4. CDR1 LNHDA and CDR2 SQIVND come from the germline V gene (reference sequence). Note on this clone: The antigen is unknown.

TCRdb's copy holds only in-frame clones and misses some; the assay was immunoSEQ multiplex PCR. The table has about 330,000 clones, approximately 86% seen once. Sequencing input: PBMCs. The TCR was taken from a woman under 40 in good health and CMV-seropositive. J is TRBJ2-7 and V is TRBV19; TRBD1 matches at 8 bases. The CDR3 nucleotides read TGTGCCAGTAGTAACACAGGGGGGCCCTACGAGCAGTACTTC. Amino acid sequence: CASSNTGGPYEQYF.